A selection of T cell receptor beta chains follows, all from one sample in a study of blood T cell repertoires in COVID-19. This table comes from immunoSEQ multiplex PCR, and its TCRdb copy is limited to in-frame clones, with some not included. Of some 180,000 clones in the sample, around 78% were seen once. Sample: peripheral blood. These receptor sequences come from an elderly woman with active or convalescent COVID-19. CDR3s include the opening cysteine and the closing phenylalanine or tryptophan. The D gene is left open where the match is weak. Part of the rows lack a size; the others show once, few, many or a class for expanded clones.

TRBV19	TRBJ1-6	TRBD1	once	CASSIPSGQGYSPLHF	TGTGCCAGTAGTATTCCCTCGGGACAGGGTTACTCACCCCTCCACTTT
TRBV4-1	TRBJ2-2	-	-	CASMRVGANTGELFF	TGCGCCAGCATGAGGGTCGGAGCGAACACCGGGGAGCTGTTTTTT
TRBV25-1	TRBJ2-2	TRBD1	-	CASNGQGYGELFF	TGTGCCAGCAACGGACAGGGCTACGGGGAGCTGTTTTTT
TRBV6-5	TRBJ2-7	-	-	CASSRAGVKYEQYF	TGTGCCAGCAGCCGGGCCGGGGTAAAGTACGAGCAGTACTTC
TRBV3-1/TRBV3-2	TRBJ1-1	-	-	CASSQENRNTEAFF	TGTGCCAGCAGCCAAGAGAACAGGAACACTGAAGCTTTCTTT
TRBV28	TRBJ1-6	TRBD1	few	CASRWERDSSYNSPLHF	TGTGCCAGCCGTTGGGAACGGGACAGCTCTTATAATTCACCCCTCCACTTT
TRBV30	TRBJ1-5	TRBD1	-	CAWSVEYGTGRNQPQHF	TGTGCCTGGAGTGTAGAATATGGGACAGGGAGGAATCAGCCCCAGCATTTT
TRBV5-5	TRBJ2-1	TRBD2	few	CASSLMAGGSYNEQFF	TGTGCCAGCAGCTTGATGGCGGGGGGCTCCTACAATGAGCAGTTCTTC
TRBV6-1	TRBJ1-2	-	-	CASSDIQQGPGYTF	TGTGCCAGCAGTGATATCCAACAGGGACCTGGCTACACCTTC
TRBV9	TRBJ2-3	TRBD2	-	CASSVTNRLAGGTDTQYF	TGTGCCAGCAGCGTAACTAATAGACTAGCGGGGGGGACAGATACGCAGTATTTT
TRBV5-6	TRBJ2-3	-	-	CASSPLFSGPVDTQYF	TGTGCCAGCAGCCCCCTTTTCTCAGGGCCGGTGGATACGCAGTATTTT
TRBV9	TRBJ2-1	TRBD2	-	CASSDGTSGGSVQFF	TGTGCCAGCAGCGACGGGACTAGCGGGGGATCGGTGCAGTTCTTC
TRBV28	TRBJ1-2	TRBD1	-	CASSLGQGAFYGYTF	TGTGCCAGCAGTTTGGGACAGGGGGCTTTTTACGGCTACACCTTC
TRBV24-1	TRBJ2-7	TRBD1	-	CATSESLSGTGVYEQYF	TGTGCCACCAGTGAATCACTTTCCGGGACAGGGGTCTACGAGCAGTACTTC
TRBV28	TRBJ2-3	-	-	CASSWFRGGTDTQYF	TGTGCCAGCAGTTGGTTTAGGGGTGGGACTGATACGCAGTATTTT
TRBV19	TRBJ2-7	TRBD1	-	CASSIPPGQGFYEQYF	TGTGCCAGTAGTATTCCTCCGGGACAGGGGTTCTACGAGCAGTACTTC
TRBV5-1	TRBJ1-5	-	-	CASRETGDSNQPQHF	TGCGCCAGCAGAGAGACAGGAGATAGCAATCAGCCCCAGCATTTT
TRBV4-1	TRBJ2-1	-	-	CASSQDLSPNNEQFF	TGCGCCAGCAGCCAAGATCTGAGCCCGAACAATGAGCAGTTCTTC
TRBV2	TRBJ1-3	-	-	CASSGGGGPGNTIYF	TGTGCCAGCAGTGGGGGCGGCGGTCCGGGAAACACCATATATTTT
TRBV29-1	TRBJ2-1	TRBD2	-	CSVEGELAGGSYNEQFF	TGCAGCGTTGAAGGTGAACTAGCGGGGGGCTCCTACAATGAGCAGTTCTTC
TRBV5-6	TRBJ1-4	-	-	CASSLRANEKLFF	TGTGCCAGCAGCTTACGGGCTAATGAAAAACTGTTTTTT
TRBV6-4	TRBJ1-2	-	-	CASSPGLLYGYTF	TGTGCCAGCAGCCCCGGACTTCTTTATGGCTACACCTTC
TRBV28	TRBJ1-5	TRBD1	-	CASSPLRTGGSNQPQHF	TGTGCCAGCAGTCCCCTACGGACAGGGGGAAGCAATCAGCCCCAGCATTTT
TRBV7-2	TRBJ1-1	-	-	CASSLTQGNTEAFF	TGTGCCAGCAGCTTAACTCAGGGAAACACTGAAGCTTTCTTT
TRBV4-1	TRBJ1-2	TRBD1	-	CASSQDNRAGGFYGYTF	TGCGCCAGCAGCCAAGATAACCGGGCAGGGGGCTTCTATGGCTACACCTTC
TRBV5-4	TRBJ1-1	TRBD1	-	CASRPDRAGVAFF	TGTGCCAGCAGGCCGGACAGGGCGGGCGTAGCTTTCTTT
TRBV6-2/TRBV6-3	TRBJ1-5	-	-	CASTPAGFNQPQHF	TGTGCCAGCACCCCGGCAGGGTTCAATCAGCCCCAGCATTTT
TRBV28	TRBJ2-7	-	-	CASSLRLGGARWEQYF	TGTGCCAGCAGTTTACGTCTAGGGGGGGCCCGCTGGGAGCAGTACTTC
TRBV11-2	TRBJ2-1	-	-	CASSPTTSRSYNEQFF	TGTGCCAGCAGCCCTACGACTAGTCGCTCCTACAATGAGCAGTTCTTC
TRBV2	TRBJ2-1	-	-	CASMGRLGSSYNEQFF	TGTGCCAGCATGGGGAGGCTTGGCAGCTCCTACAATGAGCAGTTCTTC
TRBV29-1	TRBJ2-3	TRBD2	-	CSVQRGGSPDTQYF	TGCAGCGTACAACGGGGGGGCAGTCCAGATACGCAGTATTTT
TRBV5-1	TRBJ2-5	TRBD2	-	CASSAGLAGGYQETQYF	TGCGCCAGCAGCGCGGGACTAGCGGGGGGTTACCAAGAGACCCAGTACTTC
TRBV25-1	TRBJ2-4	-	-	CASTRDTKNIQYF	TGTGCCAGCACCCGGGACACAAAAAACATTCAGTACTTC
TRBV7-3	TRBJ1-2	-	-	CASSPYRAEGSYGYTF	TGTGCCAGCAGCCCGTACAGGGCCGAGGGTAGCTATGGCTACACCTTC
TRBV28	TRBJ2-1	-	-	CASSPSIGIYNEQFF	TGTGCCAGCAGCCCCTCCATCGGGATCTACAATGAGCAGTTCTTC
TRBV4-2	TRBJ1-2	-	-	CASSQDQGAPYGYTF	TGTGCCAGCAGCCAAGACCAGGGCGCCCCCTATGGCTACACCTTC
TRBV7-2	TRBJ2-1	TRBD2	-	CASSYRGLANEQFF	TGTGCCAGCAGCTATAGGGGACTAGCAAATGAGCAGTTCTTC
TRBV19	TRBJ1-5	-	once	CASSKGHTSNQPQHF	TGTGCCAGTAGTAAGGGACATACTAGCAATCAGCCCCAGCATTTT
TRBV10-3	TRBJ1-2	TRBD1	few	CAISDLGQGPGYTF	TGTGCCATCAGTGATTTGGGACAGGGGCCTGGCTACACCTTC
TRBV5-1	TRBJ2-7	-	few	CASSLAGGAETYEQYF	TGCGCCAGCAGCTTGGCCGGCGGGGCAGAAACCTACGAGCAGTACTTC
TRBV6-5	TRBJ2-7	TRBD1	-	CASSYGRGLYEQYF	TGTGCCAGCAGTTACGGCAGGGGGCTCTACGAGCAGTACTTC
TRBV10-3	TRBJ1-6	TRBD1	once	CAARQGRNSPLHF	TGTGCCGCCAGACAGGGACGGAATTCACCCCTCCACTTT
TRBV2	TRBJ2-1	TRBD2	-	CASSLAGGPFNEQFF	TGTGCCAGCAGTCTAGCGGGGGGGCCCTTCAATGAGCAGTTCTTC
TRBV14	TRBJ1-1	-	-	CASSQADTEAFF	TGTGCCAGCAGCCAGGCGGACACTGAAGCTTTCTTT
TRBV30	TRBJ2-7	-	-	CAWSFGYEQYF	TGTGCCTGGAGCTTCGGCTACGAGCAGTACTTC
TRBV6-5	TRBJ1-6	-	few	CASSSEMGARSPLHF	TGTGCCAGCAGTTCTGAGATGGGAGCGCGGTCACCCCTCCACTTT
TRBV7-9	TRBJ1-4	-	-	CASSYRQAATNEKLFF	TGTGCCAGCAGCTACAGGCAGGCCGCAACTAATGAAAAACTGTTTTTT
TRBV20-1	TRBJ2-3	-	-	CSASRGDTQYF	TGCAGTGCTAGCCGGGGGGATACGCAGTATTTT
TRBV30	TRBJ1-5	TRBD1	-	CAWSLGQGPQHF	TGTGCCTGGAGTCTGGGACAGGGGCCCCAGCATTTT
TRBV2	TRBJ1-3	-	once	CASSVLYSGNTIYF	TGTGCCAGCAGTGTGTTGTACTCTGGAAACACCATATATTTT
TRBV6-5	TRBJ1-1	TRBD1	-	CASRPPTGLNTEAFF	TGTGCCAGCAGGCCGCCGACAGGGCTGAACACTGAAGCTTTCTTT
TRBV28	TRBJ2-7	-	few	CASSFSGEDYEQYF	TGTGCCAGCAGTTTCTCCGGCGAGGACTACGAGCAGTACTTC
TRBV9	TRBJ2-4	TRBD2	-	CASSIKRGVPKNIQYF	TGTGCCAGCAGTATCAAGCGGGGGGTCCCCAAAAACATTCAGTACTTC
TRBV19	TRBJ2-5	-	-	CASSEPARKETQYF	TGTGCCAGTAGCGAGCCGGCGAGGAAAGAGACCCAGTACTTC
TRBV15	TRBJ1-6	-	-	CATSEVAGLLPLHF	TGTGCCACCAGCGAAGTGGCGGGTCTTCTCCCCCTCCACTTT
TRBV3-1/TRBV3-2	TRBJ1-2	-	-	CASSQYRAAWGYTF	TGTGCCAGCAGCCAGTACAGGGCCGCTTGGGGCTACACCTTC
TRBV6-5	TRBJ2-3	TRBD1	-	CASSYSGGGLTDTQYF	TGTGCCAGCAGTTACTCAGGGGGCGGATTAACAGATACGCAGTATTTT
TRBV5-4	TRBJ1-4	-	-	CASSLKNVQGEKLFF	TGTGCCAGCAGCTTGAAAAACGTCCAGGGTGAAAAACTGTTTTTT
TRBV5-6	TRBJ1-1	-	-	CASSFRGVPEAFF	TGTGCCAGCAGCTTCAGGGGAGTCCCTGAAGCTTTCTTT